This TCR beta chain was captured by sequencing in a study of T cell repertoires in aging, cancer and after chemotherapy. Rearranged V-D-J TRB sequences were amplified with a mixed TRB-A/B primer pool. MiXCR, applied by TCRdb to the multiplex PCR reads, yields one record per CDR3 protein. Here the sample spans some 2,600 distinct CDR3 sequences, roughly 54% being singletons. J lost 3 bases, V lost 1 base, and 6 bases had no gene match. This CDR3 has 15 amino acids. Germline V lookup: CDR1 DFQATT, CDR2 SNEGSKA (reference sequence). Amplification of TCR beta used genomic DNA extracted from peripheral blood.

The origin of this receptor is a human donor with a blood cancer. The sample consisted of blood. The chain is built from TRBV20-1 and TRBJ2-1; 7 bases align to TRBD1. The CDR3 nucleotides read TGCAGTGCTAGAGGTAGGACAGGTTACTACAATGAGCAGTTCTTC. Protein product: CSARGRTGYYNEQFF.